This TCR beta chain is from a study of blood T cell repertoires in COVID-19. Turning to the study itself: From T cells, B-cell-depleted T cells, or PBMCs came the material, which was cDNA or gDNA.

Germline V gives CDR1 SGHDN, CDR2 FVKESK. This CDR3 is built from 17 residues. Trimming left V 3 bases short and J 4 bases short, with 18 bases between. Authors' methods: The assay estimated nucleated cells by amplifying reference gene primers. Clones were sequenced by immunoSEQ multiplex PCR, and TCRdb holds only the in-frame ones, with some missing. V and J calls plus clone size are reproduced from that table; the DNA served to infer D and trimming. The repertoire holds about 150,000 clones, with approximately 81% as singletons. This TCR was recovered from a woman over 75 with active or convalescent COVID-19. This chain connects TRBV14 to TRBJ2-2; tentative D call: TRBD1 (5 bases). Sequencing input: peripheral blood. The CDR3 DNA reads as TGTGCCAGCAGCCACCGGGCCGGGCAGGGCCCCACCGGGGAGCTGTTTTTT. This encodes CASSHRAGQGPTGELFF. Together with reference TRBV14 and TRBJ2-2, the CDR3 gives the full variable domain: EAGVTQFPSHSVIEKGQTVTLRCDPISGHDNLYWYRRVMGKEIKFLLHFVKESKQDESGMPNNRFLAERTGGTYSTLKVQPAELEDSGVYFCASSHRAGQGPTGELFFGEGSRLTVL.